A selection of T cell receptor beta chains follows, all from one sample in a study of patients and donors after allogeneic stem cell transplantation. One entry per CDR3 protein results from TCRdb running MiXCR on the RT-PCR reads. Among over 150,000 distinct CDR3 sequences listed, approximately 28% were seen once. Sequencing was done on a sample of blood, either unsorted or a sorted T cell fraction (not recorded which). These receptors were taken from a human donor who was either an allogeneic HSCT recipient or a stem cell or donor lymphocyte infusion donor (not recorded which). It is not recorded whose cells these are; they may come from a transplant donor. Each CDR3 is given without its conserved first and last residue. Fields, in order: V gene, CDR3 protein.

v_call: TRBV7-2
cdr3_aa: ASRTGPTNTGELF

v_call: TRBV2
cdr3_aa: ASQGLAYTGELF

v_call: TRBV6-2/TRBV6-3
cdr3_aa: ATMTGDQPQH

v_call: TRBV4-3
cdr3_aa: ASSPTAGELF

v_call: TRBV28
cdr3_aa: ASSSPGGNQPQH

v_call: TRBV20-1
cdr3_aa: SGGLAGALSSYNEQF

v_call: TRBV28
cdr3_aa: ASMGQGALT

v_call: TRBV20-1
cdr3_aa: LHRGGNYGYT

v_call: TRBV6-5
cdr3_aa: ASTRSGGDIQY

v_call: TRBV7-9
cdr3_aa: ASSLGKGQETQTQY